The 2 T cell receptor beta chains in this list originate from one sample, sequenced in a study of blood T cell repertoires in COVID-19. Produced via immunoSEQ multiplex PCR; TCRdb's table is partial and in-frame only. The repertoire holds a few hundred thousand clones, with roughly 89% as singletons. Sequenced material: peripheral blood. The receptors derive from a woman aged 60-75 years with COVID-19, enrolled during active disease.

V usage is TRBV4-3 and J usage is TRBJ1-4; D is ambiguous. Germline V gene data show CDR1 as LGHNA and CDR2 as YSLEER. The CDR3 runs 13 residues. Deletions cut 1 base from V and 3 bases from J, with 3 bases between. As DNA, the CDR3 is TGCGCCAGCAGCCAAGGAGCTAATGAAAAACTGTTTTTT. It encodes CASSQGANEKLFF.

The gene calls are TRBV5-8 and TRBJ1-5, with unresolved D. V lost 3 bases and J 7 bases, leaving 8 bases between the germline ends. CDR3 length equals 12 residues. CDR1 SGHTS and CDR2 YDEGEE come from the germline V gene. This CDR3 reads CASSSRRQPQHF. The DNA for the CDR3 is TGTGCCAGCAGCTCAAGGAGACAGCCCCAGCATTTT. The full variable domain, completed using reference TRBV5-8 and TRBJ1-5, is EAGVTQSPTHLIKTRGQQATLRCSPISGHTSVYWYQQALGLGLQFLLWYDEGEERNRGNFPPRFSGRQFPNYSSELNVNALELEDSALYLCASSSRRQPQHFGDGTRLSIL.